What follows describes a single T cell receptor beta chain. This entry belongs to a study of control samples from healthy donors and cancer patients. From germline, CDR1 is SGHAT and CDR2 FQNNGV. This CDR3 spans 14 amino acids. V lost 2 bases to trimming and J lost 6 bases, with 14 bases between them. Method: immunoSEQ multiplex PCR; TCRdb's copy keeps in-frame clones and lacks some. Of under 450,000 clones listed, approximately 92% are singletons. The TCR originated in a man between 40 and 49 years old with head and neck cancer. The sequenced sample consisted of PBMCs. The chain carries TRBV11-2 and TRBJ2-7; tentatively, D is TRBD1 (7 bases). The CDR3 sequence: CASSLRQGGIEQYF. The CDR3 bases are TGTGCCAGCAGCTTAAGGCAGGGGGGAATCGAGCAGTACTTC.